This T cell receptor (beta chain) was identified during a study of cytomegalovirus exposure and HLA in healthy donors. Germline CDR1 MGHDK, CDR2 SYGVNS. Trimming stripped 2 bases from V and 9 bases from J, with 11 bases between. This CDR3 is built from 14 residues. A multiplex PCR was run with 60 Vbeta primers and 13 Jbeta primers. Method: immunoSEQ multiplex PCR; TCRdb's copy keeps in-frame clones and lacks some. The sample yields approximately 150,000 clones, 70% seen once. The TCR comes from a young man in good health and CMV-seropositive. Sequenced input: PBMCs. The chain combines TRBV25-1 with TRBJ1-6, with D unclear. The CDR3 coding sequence is TGTGCCAGCAGTGAAAGCTTGCTTGGTTCACCCCTCCACTTT. The encoded protein is CASSESLLGSPLHF. Full variable domain (outside the CDR3, taken from reference TRBV25-1 and TRBJ1-6): EADIYQTPRYLVIGTGKKITLECSQTMGHDKMYWYQQDPGMELHLIHYSYGVNSTEKGDLSSESTVSRIRTEHFPLTLESARPSHTSQYLCASSESLLGSPLHFGNGTRLTVT.